One and the same sample provided the 13 T cell receptor beta chains below, sequenced in a study of T cell responses to AZD1222 COVID-19 vaccine (dated by TCRdb to about 2021). Receptor amplification or capture employed the immunoSEQ multiplex PCR assay. The table comes from immuneACCESS by way of TCRdb, which keeps in-frame sequences with V and J called. Part of the clones is missing from these tables; in studies checked, under half for an unresolved V gene and the rest for unknown reasons. This sample comprises some 250,000 clones, approximately 94% of them detected only once. The ten largest clonotypes hold 0.55% of the sample. The sample's time point label, decoded: about 28 days (+/-7) after the second vaccine dose. The sample was peripheral blood, taken 28 days after the second AZD1222 dose. Receptor source: an adult who received the AZD1222 COVID-19 vaccine.

The rearrangement uses TRBV28 and TRBJ1-2, with a tentative D call TRBD1 (5 bases). The V end lost 5 bases, the J end lost 3 bases, and 10 bases lay between the germline ends. Looked up from germline, CDR1 is MDHEN and CDR2 is SYDVKM. The CDR3 runs to 13 residues. CDR3 sequence reads: CASSPRVDYGYTF. CDR3 DNA: TGTGCCAGCAGTCCCAGGGTTGACTATGGCTACACCTTC.

The CDR3 here is CASVQGAQGYTF. CDR3 bases: TGTGCCAGCGTGCAGGGGGCGCAGGGCTACACCTTC. The chain uses TRBV11-3 and TRBJ1-2; 8 bases map to TRBD1. CDR1 is SGHNT, CDR2 YENEEA, per germline. The CDR3 is made up of 12 amino acids. V shed 8 bases and J 8 bases; nucleotides not matched to a gene: 7.

The chain links TRBV27 to TRBJ2-5, with no clear D. V lost 7 bases to trimming and J lost 1 base, with 10 bases between them. The germline V gene has CDR1 MNHEY and CDR2 SMNVEV (reference sequence). There are 13 residues in the CDR3. Written as DNA, the CDR3 is TGTGCCAGCACCCCTCGGATCCAAGAGACCCAGTACTTC. The encoded protein is CASTPRIQETQYF.

This chain connects TRBV27 to TRBJ1-3, with D hard to call. V shed 2 bases and J shed 10 bases, with 21 bases lying between them. This CDR3 is 16 amino acids long. The V gene's germline CDR1 is MNHEY and CDR2 SMNVEV (reference sequence). The CDR3 region has the DNA TGTGCCAGCAGTTTAACACGTCCAGGAGGGCCCGGTACCATATATTTT. The encoded protein is CASSLTRPGGPGTIYF.

This chain joins TRBV7-3 and TRBJ1-6; D is possibly TRBD1 (6 bases). V lost 1 base to trimming and J lost 7 bases, with 11 bases between them. CDR3 length equals 15 residues. Germline values: CDR1 SGHTA, CDR2 FQGTGA. CDR3 loop: CASSLIGGGNSPLHF. The CDR3 DNA follows: TGTGCCAGCAGCTTAATTGGGGGCGGCAATTCACCCCTCCACTTT.

The rearrangement links TRBV27 to TRBJ2-7, with 10 bases fitting TRBD1. Germline loops: CDR1 MNHEY, CDR2 SMNVEV (reference sequence). The junction had 7 bases not matched to a gene; V was cut back by 4 bases and J by 1 base. This CDR3 region has 16 residues. CDR3 in amino acids: CASSYLGTGVSYEQYF. The CDR3 coding sequence is TGTGCCAGCAGTTACTTAGGGACAGGGGTTTCCTACGAGCAGTACTTC.

This chain connects TRBV2 to TRBJ1-2, with D tentatively TRBD1 (5 bases). Trimming pared 5 bases from V and 7 bases from J, leaving 17 bases between. The CDR3 consists of 14 residues. Germline CDR1 SNHLY, CDR2 FYNNEI. CDR3: CASSTLGTGGGYTF. In nucleotides, the CDR3 is TGTGCCAGCAGTACTCTGGGTACAGGAGGTGGCTACACCTTC.

V is TRBV11-2 and J is TRBJ2-1; D possibly corresponds to TRBD2 (6 bases). Trimming pared 6 bases from V and 5 bases from J, leaving 44 bases between. CDR3 size: 24 residues. Looked up from germline, CDR1 is SGHAT and CDR2 is FQNNGV. In DNA form, the CDR3 reads TGTGCCAGCAGTTCCCTGCGCACTGGTGTAACATTGTGGGGACTCCAGCGGCCCCACAATGAGCAGTTCTTC. This sequence encodes CASSSLRTGVTLWGLQRPHNEQFF.

This clone was counted a few times. V gene TRBV19 combines with J gene TRBJ1-2; no clear D. The germline V and J ends were trimmed by 4 bases and 5 bases, with 5 bases remaining between them. Germline values: CDR1 LNHDA, CDR2 SQIVND (reference sequence). This CDR3 has 11 residues. CDR3 amino acids: CASSSVYGYTF. The CDR3, as DNA: TGTGCCAGTAGTAGTGTGTATGGCTACACCTTC.

The chain links TRBV28 to TRBJ1-2, with D possibly TRBD1 on 5 matching bases. This CDR3 comprises 15 residues. Trimming removed 6 bases from V and 3 bases from J, with 17 bases in between. Germline-derived CDR1 and CDR2 are MDHEN and SYDVKM. CDR3 residues: CASSPGGVGDYGYTF. The CDR3 DNA reads as TGTGCCAGCAGCCCTGGGGGGGTTGGGGACTATGGCTACACCTTC.

With regard to this clone: The sample carries other DNA sequences with the same CDR3. J is TRBJ1-3 and V is TRBV9, with D perhaps TRBD1 (5 bases). From germline, CDR1 is SGDLS and CDR2 YYNGEE. The CDR3 sequence is 14 residues long. V was shortened by 3 bases and J by 2 bases, with 9 bases between the two germline ends. The DNA for the CDR3 is TGTGCCAGCAGCGCCCAGGGAACTGGAAACACCATATATTTT. As protein: CASSAQGTGNTIYF. Using reference TRBV9 and TRBJ1-3 for the parts outside the CDR3, the full variable domain is DSGVTQTPKHLITATGQRVTLRCSPRSGDLSVYWYQQSLDQGLQFLIQYYNGEERAKGNILERFSAQQFPDLHSELNLSSLELGDSALYFCASSAQGTGNTIYFGEGSWLTVV.

V is TRBV5-4 and J is TRBJ2-1, with 11 bases lining up with TRBD2. Germline CDR1 SGHNT, CDR2 YYREEE (reference sequence). V lost 4 bases and J lost 1; bases outside the gene matches: 7. The CDR3 has 17 residues. CDR3 nucleotide sequence: TGTGCCAGCAGCATCCTTAGCGGGGGGGGATCCTACAATGAGCAGTTCTTC. Protein: CASSILSGGGSYNEQFF.

The genes are TRBV6-5 and TRBJ2-7, with D perhaps assigned TRBD1 or TRBD2 (5 bases each). The V gene's germline CDR1 is MNHEY and CDR2 SVGAGI. The CDR3 totals 11 residues. V lost 5 bases to trimming and J lost 7 bases, with 9 bases between them. The DNA for the CDR3 is TGTGCCAGCAGTCAGGGCGGGGAGCAGTACTTC. Amino acid sequence: CASSQGGEQYF.